Shown below are 8 T cell receptor beta chains from a single sample sequenced in a study of blood T cell repertoires in COVID-19. Measured with immunoSEQ multiplex PCR; TCRdb has only the in-frame clones, and not every one. The sample has 350,000 or so clones; more than 85% are singletons. Source material: PBMCs or T cells enriched from blood (not recorded which). The source is a woman in her 30s who had recovered from COVID-19.

The V gene is TRBV4-1, the J gene TRBJ2-3; 8 bases fit TRBD1. CDR3 length equals 18 residues. The germline CDR1 and CDR2 sequences are MGHRA and YSYEKL. Unmatched junction bases numbered 13, after V lost 3 bases and J lost 2 bases. The CDR3 bases are TGCGCCAGCAGCCAGGGGCGAGGGACAGGACCGTTCACAGATACGCAGTATTTT. Translating it yields CASSQGRGTGPFTDTQYF.

V and J are TRBV2 and TRBJ1-5; 8 nucleotides match TRBD1. This CDR3 has 13 amino acids. Germline values: CDR1 SNHLY, CDR2 FYNNEI. Trimming removed 4 bases from V and 4 bases from J; junction bases left unmatched: 0. CDR3 residues: CASSGTGNQPQHF. The CDR3 coding sequence is TGTGCCAGCAGTGGGACAGGGAATCAGCCCCAGCATTTT.

V is TRBV19 and J is TRBJ2-2; 9 positions match TRBD2. CDR3 length: 16 amino acids. With 7 bases clipped from V and 6 bases from J, the junction kept 12 bases outside the gene matches. Looked up from germline, CDR1 is LNHDA and CDR2 is SQIVND (reference sequence). CDR3 sequence (DNA): TGTGCCAGTATCCAGCGGGGGGCACCTAGCGCCGGGGAGCTGTTTTTT. Its protein is CASIQRGAPSAGELFF. The whole variable domain, remainder taken from reference TRBV19 and TRBJ2-2, is DGGITQSPKYLFRKEGQNVTLSCEQNLNHDAMYWYRQDPGQGLRLIYYSQIVNDFQKGDIAEGYSVSREKKESFPLTVTSAQKNPTAFYLCASIQRGAPSAGELFFGEGSRLTVL.

The chain employs TRBV29-1 and TRBJ2-7; TRBD2 is a possible D gene (6 bases). This CDR3 comprises 15 residues. V lost 0 bases and J 2 bases, leaving 14 bases between the germline ends. CDR1 and CDR2 from the germline V gene are SQVTM and ANQGSEA. For the CDR3, the DNA is TGCAGCGTTGAAGATCTTCGGGACTCAGCCTACGAGCAGTACTTC. Protein product: CSVEDLRDSAYEQYF.

The genes are TRBV9 and TRBJ1-2, with D perhaps TRBD1 (5 bases). With 0 bases removed from V and 6 bases from J, the gap between germline ends came to 12 bases. The CDR3 has 14 amino acids. The germline V gene has CDR1 SGDLS and CDR2 YYNGEE. The CDR3 DNA reads as TGTGCCAGCAGCGTAGCGGGGGGGGGAAATGGCTACACCTTC. Its translation: CASSVAGGGNGYTF.

The chain couples TRBV21-1 to TRBJ2-2; the table's D gene call, TRBD2, was not cross checked with the DNA. TRBV21-1 constitutes a pseudogene. The CDR3 has 18 residues. CDR3 in DNA: TGTGCCAGCAGCAAAGCGGGTACTAGCGGGAGGCGGACCGGGGAGCTGTTTTTT. It encodes CASSKAGTSGRRTGELFF.

The chain is built from TRBV10-3 and TRBJ2-7; possibly TRBD2 for D (5 bases). This CDR3 has 16 residues. Per the germline V gene, CDR1 is ENHRY and CDR2 is SYGVKD. V was clipped by 10 bases and J by 3 bases, with 25 bases between them. CDR3 sequence reads: CATKTKPSSPDYEQYF. The CDR3 bases are TGTGCCACCAAGACTAAGCCCTCCTCCCCCGACTACGAGCAGTACTTC.

The chain links TRBV28 to TRBJ1-2; TRBD1 matches 9 bases. Germline values: CDR1 MDHEN, CDR2 SYDVKM. This CDR3 is built from 13 residues. The V gene end was trimmed by 5 bases and the J gene end by 8 bases; junction bases not matched to a gene: 6. CDR3 sequence: CASSIHRGQGYTF. Here the CDR3 DNA reads TGTGCCAGCAGTATCCACAGGGGGCAGGGCTACACCTTC.